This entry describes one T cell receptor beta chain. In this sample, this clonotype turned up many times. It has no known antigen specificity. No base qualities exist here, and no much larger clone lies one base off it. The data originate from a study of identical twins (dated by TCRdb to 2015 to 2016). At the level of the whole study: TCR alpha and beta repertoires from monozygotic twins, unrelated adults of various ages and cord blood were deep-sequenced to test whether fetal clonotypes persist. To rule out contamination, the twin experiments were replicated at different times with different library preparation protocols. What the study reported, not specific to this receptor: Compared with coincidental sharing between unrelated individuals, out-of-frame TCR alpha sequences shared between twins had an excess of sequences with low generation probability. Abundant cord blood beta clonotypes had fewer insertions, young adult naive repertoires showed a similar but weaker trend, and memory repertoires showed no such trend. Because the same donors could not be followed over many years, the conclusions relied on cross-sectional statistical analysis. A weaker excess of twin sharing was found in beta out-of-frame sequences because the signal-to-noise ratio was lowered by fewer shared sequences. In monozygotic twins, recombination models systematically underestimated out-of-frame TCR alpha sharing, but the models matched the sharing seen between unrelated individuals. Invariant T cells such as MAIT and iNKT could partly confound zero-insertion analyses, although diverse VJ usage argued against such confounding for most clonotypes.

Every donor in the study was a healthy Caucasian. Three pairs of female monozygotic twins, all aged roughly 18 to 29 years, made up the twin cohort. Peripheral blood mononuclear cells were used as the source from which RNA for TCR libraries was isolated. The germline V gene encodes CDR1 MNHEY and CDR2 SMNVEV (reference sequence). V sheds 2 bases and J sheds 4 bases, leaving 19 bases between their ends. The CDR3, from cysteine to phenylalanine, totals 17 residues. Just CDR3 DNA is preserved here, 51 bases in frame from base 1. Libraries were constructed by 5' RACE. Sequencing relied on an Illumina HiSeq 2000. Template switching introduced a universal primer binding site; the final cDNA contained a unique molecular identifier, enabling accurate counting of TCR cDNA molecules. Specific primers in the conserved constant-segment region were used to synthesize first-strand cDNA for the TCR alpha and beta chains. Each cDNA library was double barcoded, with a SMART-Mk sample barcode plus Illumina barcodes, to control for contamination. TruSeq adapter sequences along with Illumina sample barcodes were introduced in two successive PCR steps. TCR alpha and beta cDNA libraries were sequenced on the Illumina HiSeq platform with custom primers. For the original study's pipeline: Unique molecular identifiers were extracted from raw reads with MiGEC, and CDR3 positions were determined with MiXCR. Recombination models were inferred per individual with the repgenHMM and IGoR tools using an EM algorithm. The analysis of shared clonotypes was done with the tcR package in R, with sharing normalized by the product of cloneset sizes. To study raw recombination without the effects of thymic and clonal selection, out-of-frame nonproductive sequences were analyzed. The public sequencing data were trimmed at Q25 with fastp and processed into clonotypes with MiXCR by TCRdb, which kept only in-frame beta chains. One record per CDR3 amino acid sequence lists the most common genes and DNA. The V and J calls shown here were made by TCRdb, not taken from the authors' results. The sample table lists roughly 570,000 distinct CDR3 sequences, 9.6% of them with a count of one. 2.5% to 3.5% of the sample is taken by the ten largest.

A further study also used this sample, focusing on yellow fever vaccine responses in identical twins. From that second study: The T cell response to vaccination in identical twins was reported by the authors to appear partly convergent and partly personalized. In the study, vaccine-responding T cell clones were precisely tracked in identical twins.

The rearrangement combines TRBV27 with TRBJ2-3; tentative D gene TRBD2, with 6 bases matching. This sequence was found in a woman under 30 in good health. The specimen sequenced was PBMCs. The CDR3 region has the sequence CASSLNGGAPAADTQYF. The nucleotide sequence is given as TGTGCCAGCAGTTTAAATGGCGGGGCACCTGCAGCAGATACGCAGTATTTT.